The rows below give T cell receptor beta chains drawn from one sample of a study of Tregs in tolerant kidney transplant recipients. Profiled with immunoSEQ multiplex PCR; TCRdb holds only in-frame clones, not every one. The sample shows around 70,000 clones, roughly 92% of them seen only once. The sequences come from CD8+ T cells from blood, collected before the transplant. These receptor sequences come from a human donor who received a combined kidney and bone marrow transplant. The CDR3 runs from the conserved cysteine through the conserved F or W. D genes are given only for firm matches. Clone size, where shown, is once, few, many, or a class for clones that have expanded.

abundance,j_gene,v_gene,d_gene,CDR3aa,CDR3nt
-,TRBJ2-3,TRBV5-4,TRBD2,CASSFFAGVSTDTQYF,TGTGCCAGCAGCTTTTTTGCGGGAGTCAGCACAGATACGCAGTATTTT
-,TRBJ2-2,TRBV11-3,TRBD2,CASSFSPRGVRSGELFF,TGTGCCAGCAGTTTTTCTCCGCGGGGGGTTCGGTCTGGGGAGCTGTTTTTT
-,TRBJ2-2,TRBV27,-,CASSSGLSNTGELFF,TGTGCCAGCAGTTCCGGACTATCGAACACCGGGGAGCTGTTTTTT
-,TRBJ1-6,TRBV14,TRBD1,CASSHQGVYNSPLHF,TGTGCCAGCAGCCATCAGGGGGTGTATAATTCACCCCTCCACTTT
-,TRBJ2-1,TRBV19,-,CASSTGLYNEQFF,TGTGCCAGTAGTACGGGACTGTACAATGAGCAGTTCTTC
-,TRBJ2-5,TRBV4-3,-,CASSQEEGWTETQYF,TGCGCCAGCAGCCAAGAGGAGGGATGGACCGAGACCCAGTACTTC
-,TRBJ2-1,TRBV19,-,CASKQGQNEQFF,TGTGCCAGTAAACAGGGCCAGAATGAGCAGTTCTTC
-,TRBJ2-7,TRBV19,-,CASSFLSSSYEQYF,TGTGCCAGTAGTTTTCTTTCCAGCTCCTACGAGCAGTACTTC
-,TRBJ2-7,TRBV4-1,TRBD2,CASSQVASGYYEQYF,TGCGCCAGCAGCCAAGTGGCTAGCGGCTACTACGAGCAGTACTTC
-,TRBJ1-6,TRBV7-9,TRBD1,CASSLGYRGNSPLHF,TGTGCCAGCAGCTTAGGCTACAGGGGTAATTCCCCCCTCCACTTT
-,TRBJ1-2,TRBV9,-,CASSSTNSGGYTF,TGTGCCAGCAGCTCAACTAATAGTGGTGGCTACACCTTC
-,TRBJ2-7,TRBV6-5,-,CASSNGVLYEQYF,TGTGCCAGCAGTAACGGGGTACTCTACGAGCAGTACTTC
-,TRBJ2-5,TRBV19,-,CASSIDVGQETQYF,TGTGCCAGTAGTATAGATGTCGGTCAAGAGACCCAGTACTTC
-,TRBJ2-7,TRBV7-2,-,CASRFGGGQPPYEQYF,TGTGCCAGCAGATTCGGAGGGGGCCAACCCCCTTACGAGCAGTACTTC
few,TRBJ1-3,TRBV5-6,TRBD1,CASSSGQANTIYF,TGTGCCAGCAGCTCGGGACAGGCGAACACCATATATTTT
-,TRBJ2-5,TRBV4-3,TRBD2,CASSQDLGLARETQYF,TGCGCCAGCAGCCAAGATCTGGGACTAGCGAGAGAGACCCAGTACTTC
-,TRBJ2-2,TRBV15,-,CATSRADREAGELFF,TGTGCCACCAGCAGAGCCGACAGGGAGGCCGGGGAGCTGTTTTTT
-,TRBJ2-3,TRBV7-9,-,CASSLGGGHEATDTQYF,TGTGCCAGCAGCTTAGGGGGGGGACATGAGGCCACAGATACGCAGTATTTT
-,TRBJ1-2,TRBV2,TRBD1,CASSERDRGEGYGYTF,TGTGCCAGCAGTGAAAGAGACAGGGGTGAAGGCTATGGCTACACCTTC
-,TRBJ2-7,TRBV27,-,CASSFITGSYEQYF,TGTGCCAGCAGTTTTATTACAGGATCCTACGAGCAGTACTTC
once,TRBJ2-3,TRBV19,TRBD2,CASSPSRSGGIRDTQYF,TGTGCCAGTAGTCCCTCGAGGAGCGGGGGTATCAGAGATACGCAGTATTTT
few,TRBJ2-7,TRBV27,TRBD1,CASQSGTGSYEQYF,TGTGCCAGCCAATCCGGGACAGGGAGCTACGAGCAGTACTTC
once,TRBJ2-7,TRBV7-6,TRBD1,CASSLAVYQGASTNEQYF,TGTGCCAGCAGCTTAGCGGTATATCAGGGGGCTTCGACTAACGAGCAGTACTTC
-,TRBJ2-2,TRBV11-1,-,CASSLLGGNTGELFF,TGTGCCAGCAGCCTACTAGGTGGGAACACCGGGGAGCTGTTTTTT
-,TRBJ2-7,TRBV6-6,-,CASRGAQPVPHEQYF,TGTGCCAGCAGGGGGGCCCAGCCTGTCCCCCACGAGCAGTACTTC
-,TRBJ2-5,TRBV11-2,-,CASSAGYLEETQYF,TGTGCCAGCAGCGCAGGGTACCTTGAGGAGACCCAGTACTTC
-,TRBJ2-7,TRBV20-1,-,CSAKKDNEQYF,TGCAGTGCTAAAAAGGACAACGAGCAGTACTTC
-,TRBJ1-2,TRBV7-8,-,CASSPQTGVYGYTF,TGTGCCAGCAGCCCCCAAACAGGTGTATATGGCTACACCTTC
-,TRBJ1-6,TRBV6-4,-,CASSDTGRGSPLHF,TGTGCCAGCAGTGACACGGGGAGGGGTTCACCCCTCCACTTT
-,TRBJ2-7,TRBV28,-,CASSLRGGGVFYEQYF,TGTGCCAGCAGTTTAAGAGGTGGAGGGGTCTTCTACGAGCAGTACTTC
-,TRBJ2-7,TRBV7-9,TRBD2,CASSFHPAGASYEQYF,TGTGCCAGCAGCTTTCACCCAGCGGGAGCGTCCTACGAGCAGTACTTC
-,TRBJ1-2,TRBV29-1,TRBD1,CSVKTGQIYGYTF,TGCAGCGTCAAAACGGGACAGATCTATGGCTACACCTTC
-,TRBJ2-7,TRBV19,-,CASSTGSGLYEQYF,TGTGCCAGTAGCACAGGTTCAGGTCTCTACGAGCAGTACTTC
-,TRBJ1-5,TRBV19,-,CASSFGLRSNQPQHF,TGTGCCAGTAGTTTTGGACTGAGAAGCAATCAGCCCCAGCATTTT
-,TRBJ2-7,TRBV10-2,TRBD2,CASSEPSSGRAYEQYF,TGCGCCAGCAGTGAGCCGTCGAGCGGGAGGGCCTACGAGCAGTACTTC
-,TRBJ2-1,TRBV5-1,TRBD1,CASSLSMDRDSSYNEQFF,TGCGCCAGCAGCTTGTCCATGGACAGGGACAGCTCCTACAATGAGCAGTTCTTC
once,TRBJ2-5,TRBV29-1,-,CSVDAGVDQETQYF,TGCAGCGTTGACGCAGGGGTGGACCAAGAGACCCAGTACTTC
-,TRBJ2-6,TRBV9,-,CASSGRIGLNGANVLTF,TGTGCCAGCAGCGGCAGGATTGGGTTGAATGGGGCCAACGTCCTGACTTTC
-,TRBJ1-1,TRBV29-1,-,CSAEAGEGTEAFF,TGCAGCGCTGAAGCAGGGGAGGGCACTGAAGCTTTCTTT
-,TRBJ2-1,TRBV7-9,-,CASSSVWDSTFF,TGTGCCAGCAGCTCCGTTTGGGACTCCACGTTCTTC
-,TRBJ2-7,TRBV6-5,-,CASRTTLTPGYEQYF,TGTGCCAGCAGGACAACATTGACGCCAGGTTACGAGCAGTACTTC
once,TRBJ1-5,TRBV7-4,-,CASSSATPPARDYSNQPQHF,TGTGCCAGCAGCTCAGCTACGCCTCCAGCCAGGGACTATAGCAATCAGCCCCAGCATTTT
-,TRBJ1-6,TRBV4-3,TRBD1,CASSHATGTGRYNSPLHF,TGCGCCAGCAGCCATGCCACCGGGACAGGGAGGTATAATTCACCCCTCCACTTT
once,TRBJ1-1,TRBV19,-,CASNHGVRGTTEAFF,TGTGCCAGTAATCACGGGGTCAGGGGAACCACTGAAGCTTTCTTT
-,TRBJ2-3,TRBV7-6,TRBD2,CASSLVSGGPTDTQYF,TGTGCCAGCAGCTTAGTTAGCGGGGGGCCCACAGATACGCAGTATTTT